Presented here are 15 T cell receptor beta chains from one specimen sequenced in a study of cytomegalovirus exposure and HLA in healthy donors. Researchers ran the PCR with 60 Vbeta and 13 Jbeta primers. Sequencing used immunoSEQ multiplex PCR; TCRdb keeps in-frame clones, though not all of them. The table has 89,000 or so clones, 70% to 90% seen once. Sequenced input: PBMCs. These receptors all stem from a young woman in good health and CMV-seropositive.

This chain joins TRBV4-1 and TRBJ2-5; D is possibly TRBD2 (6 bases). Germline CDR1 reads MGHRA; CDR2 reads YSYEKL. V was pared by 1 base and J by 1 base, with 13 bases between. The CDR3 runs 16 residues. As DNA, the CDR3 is TGCGCCAGCAGCCAAGTGATAGGAGGGGTCCAAGAGACCCAGTACTTC. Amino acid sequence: CASSQVIGGVQETQYF.

This CDR3 is CASRAGYEQYF. In nucleotides, the CDR3 is TGTGCCAGTAGGGCGGGGTACGAGCAGTACTTC. This sequence joins TRBV6-5 and TRBJ2-7, with D perhaps matching TRBD2 (6 bases). The CDR3 is 11 residues long. Germline V gives CDR1 MNHEY, CDR2 SVGAGI. With 9 bases removed from V and 4 bases from J, the gap between germline ends came to 10 bases.

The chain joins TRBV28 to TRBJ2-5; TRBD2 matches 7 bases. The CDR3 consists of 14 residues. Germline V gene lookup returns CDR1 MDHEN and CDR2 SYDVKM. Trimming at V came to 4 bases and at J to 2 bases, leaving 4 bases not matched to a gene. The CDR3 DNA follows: TGTGCCAGCAGTTCCCTTAGCGGGCAAGAGACCCAGTACTTC. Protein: CASSSLSGQETQYF. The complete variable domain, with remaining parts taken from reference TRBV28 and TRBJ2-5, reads DVKVTQSSRYLVKRTGEKVFLECVQDMDHENMFWYRQDPGLGLRLIYFSYDVKMKEKGDIPEGYSVSREKKERFSLILESASTNQTSMYLCASSSLSGQETQYFGPGTRLLVL.

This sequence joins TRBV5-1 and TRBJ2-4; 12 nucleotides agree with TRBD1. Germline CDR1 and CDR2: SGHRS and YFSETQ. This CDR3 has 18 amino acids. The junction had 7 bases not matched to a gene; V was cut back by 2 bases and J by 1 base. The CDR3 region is CASSFGTGGATAKNIQYF. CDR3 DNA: TGCGCCAGCAGCTTCGGGACAGGGGGCGCGACGGCCAAAAACATTCAGTACTTC.

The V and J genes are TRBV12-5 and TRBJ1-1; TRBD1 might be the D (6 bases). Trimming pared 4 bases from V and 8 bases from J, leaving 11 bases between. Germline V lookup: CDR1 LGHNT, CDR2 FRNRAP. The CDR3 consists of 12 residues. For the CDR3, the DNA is TGTGCTAGTGGTTCCGGGGGGGCCGAAGCTTTCTTT. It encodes CASGSGGAEAFF.

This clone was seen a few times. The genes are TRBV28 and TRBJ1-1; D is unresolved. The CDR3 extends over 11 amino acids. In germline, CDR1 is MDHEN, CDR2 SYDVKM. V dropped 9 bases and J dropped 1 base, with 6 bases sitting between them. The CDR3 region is CASYRNTEAFF. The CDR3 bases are TGTGCCAGTTACAGGAACACTGAAGCTTTCTTT.

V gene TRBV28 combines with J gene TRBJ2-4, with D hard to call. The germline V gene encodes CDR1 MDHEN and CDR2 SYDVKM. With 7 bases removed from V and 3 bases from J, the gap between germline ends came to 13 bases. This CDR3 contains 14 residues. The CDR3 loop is CASTQDLVKNIQYF. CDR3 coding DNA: TGTGCCAGCACCCAGGATTTAGTCAAAAACATTCAGTACTTC.

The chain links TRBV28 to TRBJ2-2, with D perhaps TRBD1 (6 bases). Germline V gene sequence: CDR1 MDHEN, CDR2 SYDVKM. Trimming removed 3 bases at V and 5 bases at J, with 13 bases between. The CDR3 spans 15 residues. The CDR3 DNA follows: TGTGCCAGCAGTTTGTCAGGGGTCGGTACCGGGGAGCTGTTTTTT. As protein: CASSLSGVGTGELFF.

CDR3 DNA: TGTGCCAGCAGCTTAGCTTACTCCTACGAGCAGTACTTC. It translates to CASSLAYSYEQYF. The chain combines TRBV7-6 with TRBJ2-7; D is undetermined. The germline gives CDR1 SGHVS, CDR2 FNYEAQ. This CDR3 contains 13 residues. With 0 bases removed from V and 0 bases from J, the gap between germline ends came to 3 bases.

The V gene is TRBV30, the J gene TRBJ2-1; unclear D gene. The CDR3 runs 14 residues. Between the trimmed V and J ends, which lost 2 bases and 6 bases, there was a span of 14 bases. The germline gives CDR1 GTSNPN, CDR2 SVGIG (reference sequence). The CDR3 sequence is CAWSNLVSFNEQFF. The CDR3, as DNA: TGTGCCTGGAGTAACCTAGTTTCTTTCAATGAGCAGTTCTTC. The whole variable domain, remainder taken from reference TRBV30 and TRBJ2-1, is SQTIHQWPATLVQPVGSPLSLECTVEGTSNPNLYWYRQAAGRGLQLLFYSVGIGQISSEVPQNLSASRPQDRQFILSSKKLLLSDSGFYLCAWSNLVSFNEQFFGPGTRLTVL.

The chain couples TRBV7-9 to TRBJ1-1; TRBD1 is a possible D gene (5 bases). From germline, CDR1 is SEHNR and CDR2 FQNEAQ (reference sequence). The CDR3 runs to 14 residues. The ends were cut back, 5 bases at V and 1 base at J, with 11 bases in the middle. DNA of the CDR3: TGTGCCAGCAGCCCGGGACTTCGGAACACTGAAGCTTTCTTT. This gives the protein CASSPGLRNTEAFF.

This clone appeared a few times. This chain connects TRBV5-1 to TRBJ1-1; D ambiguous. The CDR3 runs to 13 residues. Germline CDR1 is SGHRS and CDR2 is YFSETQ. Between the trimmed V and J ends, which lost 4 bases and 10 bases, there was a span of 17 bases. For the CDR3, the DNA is TGCGCCAGCAGCCCACAGCAGTCGCTGAGAGCTTTCTTT. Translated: CASSPQQSLRAFF.

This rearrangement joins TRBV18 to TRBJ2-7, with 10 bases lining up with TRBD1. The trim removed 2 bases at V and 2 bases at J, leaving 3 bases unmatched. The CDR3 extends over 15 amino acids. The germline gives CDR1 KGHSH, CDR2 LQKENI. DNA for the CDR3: TGTGCCAGCTCACCATGGGACAGGGGTACCTACGAGCAGTACTTC. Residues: CASSPWDRGTYEQYF. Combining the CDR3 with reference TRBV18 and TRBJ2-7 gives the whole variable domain NAGVMQNPRHLVRRRGQEARLRCSPMKGHSHVYWYRQLPEEGLKFMVYLQKENIIDESGMPKERFSAEFPKEGPSILRIQQVVRGDSAAYFCASSPWDRGTYEQYFGPGTRLTVT.

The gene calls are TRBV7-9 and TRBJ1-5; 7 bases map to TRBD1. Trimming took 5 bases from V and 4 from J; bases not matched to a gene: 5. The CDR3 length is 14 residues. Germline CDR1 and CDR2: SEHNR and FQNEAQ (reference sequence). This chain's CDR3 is CASSRTGDNQPQHF. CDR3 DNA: TGTGCCAGCAGCCGGACAGGCGATAATCAGCCCCAGCATTTT. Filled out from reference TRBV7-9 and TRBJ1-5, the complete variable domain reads DTGVSQNPRHKITKRGQNVTFRCDPISEHNRLYWYRQTLGQGPEFLTYFQNEAQLEKSRLLSDRFSAERPKGSFSTLEIQRTEQGDSAMYLCASSRTGDNQPQHFGDGTRLSIL.

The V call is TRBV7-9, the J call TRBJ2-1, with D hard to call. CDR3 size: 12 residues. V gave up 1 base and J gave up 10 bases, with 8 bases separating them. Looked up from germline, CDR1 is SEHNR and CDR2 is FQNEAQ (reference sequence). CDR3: CASSLEQPEQFF. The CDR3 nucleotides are TGTGCCAGCAGCTTAGAACAGCCCGAGCAGTTCTTC.